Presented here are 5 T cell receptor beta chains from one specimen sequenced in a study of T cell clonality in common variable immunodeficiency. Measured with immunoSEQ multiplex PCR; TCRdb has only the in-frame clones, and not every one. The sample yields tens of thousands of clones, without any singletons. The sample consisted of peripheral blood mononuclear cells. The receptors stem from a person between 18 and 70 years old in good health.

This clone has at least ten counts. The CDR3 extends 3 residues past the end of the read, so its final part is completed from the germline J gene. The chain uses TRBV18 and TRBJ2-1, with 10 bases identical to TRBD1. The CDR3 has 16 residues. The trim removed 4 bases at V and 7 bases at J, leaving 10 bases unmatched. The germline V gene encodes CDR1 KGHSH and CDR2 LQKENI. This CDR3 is CASSLLTGGQGNEQFF. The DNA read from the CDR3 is TGTGCCAGCTCACTACTGACAGGGGGCCAGGGGAATGAG.

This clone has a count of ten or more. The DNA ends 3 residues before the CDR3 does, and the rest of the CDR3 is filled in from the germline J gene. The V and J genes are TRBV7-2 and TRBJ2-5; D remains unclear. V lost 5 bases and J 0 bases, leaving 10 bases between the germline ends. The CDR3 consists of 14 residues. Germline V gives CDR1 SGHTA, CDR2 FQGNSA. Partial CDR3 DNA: TGTGCCAGCAGCCCCCGCAGGCACCAAGAGACC. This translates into CASSPRRHQET. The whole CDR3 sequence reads CASSPRRHQETQYF.

Partial CDR3 DNA: TGTGCCAGCAGCTCTCCCCTAAGGACTAGCGGGACCCAAGAGACC. It is translated as CASSSPLRTSGTQET. The full CDR3 reads CASSSPLRTSGTQETQYF. The V gene is TRBV7-8, the J gene TRBJ2-5; 12 bases map to TRBD2. The read ends 3 residues shy of where the CDR3 ends; the end is completed using the germline J gene. Germline CDR1 reads SGHVS; CDR2 reads FQNEAQ. This CDR3 has 18 amino acids. V lost 4 bases to trimming and J lost 1 base; unmatched junction nucleotides: 10. The whole variable domain, remainder taken from reference TRBV7-8 and TRBJ2-5, is GAGVSQSPRYKVAKRGQDVALRCDPISGHVSLFWYQQALGQGPEFLTYFQNEAQLDKSGLPSDRFFAERPEGSVSTLKIQRTQQEDSAVYLCASSSPLRTSGTQETQYFGPGTRLLVL.

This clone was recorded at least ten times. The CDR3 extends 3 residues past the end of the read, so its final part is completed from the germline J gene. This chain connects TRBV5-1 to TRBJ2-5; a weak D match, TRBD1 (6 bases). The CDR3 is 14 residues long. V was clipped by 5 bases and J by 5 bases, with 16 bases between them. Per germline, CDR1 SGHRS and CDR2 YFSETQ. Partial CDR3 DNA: TGCGCCAGCAGATCGAGGGGGTCGATCGAGACC. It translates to CASRSRGSIET. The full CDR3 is CASRSRGSIETQYF.

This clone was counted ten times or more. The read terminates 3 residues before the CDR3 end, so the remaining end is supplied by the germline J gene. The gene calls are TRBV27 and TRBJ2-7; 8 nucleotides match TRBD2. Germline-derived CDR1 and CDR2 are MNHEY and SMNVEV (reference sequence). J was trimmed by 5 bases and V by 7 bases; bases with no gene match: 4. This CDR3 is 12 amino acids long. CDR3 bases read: TGTGCCAGCACCTCGGGGGGGAACGAG. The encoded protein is CASTSGGNE. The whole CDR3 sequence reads CASTSGGNEQYF.